This entry lists 2 T cell receptor beta chains sequenced from one sample in a study of CD8 T cells in ankylosing spondylitis. A single record per CDR3 protein comes from TCRdb applying MiXCR to the 5' RACE reads. The sample records under 200,000 distinct CDR3 sequences, around 10% being singletons. Sequencing was done on a sample of blood, either unsorted or a sorted T cell fraction (not recorded which). The receptors here all came from a male donor with ankylosing spondylitis or in good health (not recorded which).

CDR3 amino acids: CSARDLGSSRFSYTF. The CDR3 nucleotides read TGCAGTGCTAGAGATTTGGGCAGCTCCAGATTCAGCTACACCTTC. The rearrangement links TRBV20-1 to TRBJ1-2; the D is unclear. Between the trimmed V and J ends, which lost 0 bases and 9 bases, there was a span of 20 bases. The CDR3 loop spans 15 amino acids. The germline V gene encodes CDR1 DFQATT and CDR2 SNEGSKA (reference sequence).

This clonotype was counted ten times or more. This chain links TRBV15 with TRBJ2-5; 9 bases line up with TRBD2. The CDR3 is 15 residues long. After removal of 8 bases from V and 5 bases from J, the junction contained 12 bases not matched to a gene. Germline CDR1 LNHNV, CDR2 YYDKDF (reference sequence). Here the CDR3 reads CATAAIAGVYETQYF. The DNA for the CDR3 is TGTGCCACCGCAGCTATAGCGGGAGTCTACGAGACCCAGTACTTC.